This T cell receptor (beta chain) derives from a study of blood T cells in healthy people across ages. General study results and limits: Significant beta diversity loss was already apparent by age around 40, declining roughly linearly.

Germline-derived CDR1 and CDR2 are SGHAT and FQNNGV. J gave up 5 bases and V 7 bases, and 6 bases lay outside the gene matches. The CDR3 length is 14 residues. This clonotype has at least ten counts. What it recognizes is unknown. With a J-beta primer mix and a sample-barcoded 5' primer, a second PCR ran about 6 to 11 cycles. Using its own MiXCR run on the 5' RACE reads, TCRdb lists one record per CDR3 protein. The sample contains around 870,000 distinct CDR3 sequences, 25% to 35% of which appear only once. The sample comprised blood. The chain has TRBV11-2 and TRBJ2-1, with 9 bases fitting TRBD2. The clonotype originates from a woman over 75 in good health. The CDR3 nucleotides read TGTGCCAGCACATGGCTAGCGGGGAACAATGAGCAGTTCTTC. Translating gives CASTWLAGNNEQFF.